The present T cell receptor beta chain was sequenced within a study of CD8+CD57+ T cells in acquired aplastic anemia. Study in general: Sorting CD4+ and CD8+ cells gave DNA averaging about 3.2 ug. CD4+ cell libraries from healthy donors averaged approximately 10 million reads.

This clonotype was observed at least ten times. No antigen is known for it. Study conclusions and caveats: Patients and controls were not found to differ significantly in CD8+ Simpson's diversity. There were approximately 27 CD8+ CDR3 sequences that occurred in both patients and controls.

TCR beta VDJ and CDR3 profiling used genomic DNA as template. TCRdb reprocessed the reads with MiXCR, giving one entry per CDR3 protein. Of about 190,000 distinct CDR3 sequences listed, around 59% were seen once; the top ten hold roughly 15%. With 5 bases removed from V and 1 base from J, the gap between germline ends came to 14 bases. The germline CDR1 and CDR2 sequences are MDHEN and SYDVKM. The CDR3 spans 15 residues. Sequencing was done on a sample of sorted CD4+, CD8+, or CD8+CD57+ T cells (not recorded which) from PBMCs. This sequence was found in a human donor in good health, serving as a control. The chain joins TRBV28 to TRBJ2-5; no clear D. CDR3 in DNA: TGTGCCAGCAGTCCAAAGGACCGGGCCCAAGAGACCCAGTACTTC. Its protein is CASSPKDRAQETQYF.